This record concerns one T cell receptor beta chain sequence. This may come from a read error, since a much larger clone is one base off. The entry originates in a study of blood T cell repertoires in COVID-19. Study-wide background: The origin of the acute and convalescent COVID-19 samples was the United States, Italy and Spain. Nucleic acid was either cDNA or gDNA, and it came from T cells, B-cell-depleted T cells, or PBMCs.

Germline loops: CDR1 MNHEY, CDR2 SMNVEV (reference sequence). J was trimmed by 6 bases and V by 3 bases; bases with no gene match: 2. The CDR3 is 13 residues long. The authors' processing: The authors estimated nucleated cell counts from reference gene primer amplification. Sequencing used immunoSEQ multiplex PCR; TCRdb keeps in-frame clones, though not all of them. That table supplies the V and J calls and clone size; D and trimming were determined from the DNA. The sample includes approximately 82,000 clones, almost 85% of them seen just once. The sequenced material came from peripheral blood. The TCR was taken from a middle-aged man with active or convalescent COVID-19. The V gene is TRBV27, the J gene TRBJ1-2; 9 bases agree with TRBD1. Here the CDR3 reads CASSFTGGDGYTF. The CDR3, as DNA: TGTGCCAGCAGTTTTACAGGGGGCGATGGCTACACCTTC.